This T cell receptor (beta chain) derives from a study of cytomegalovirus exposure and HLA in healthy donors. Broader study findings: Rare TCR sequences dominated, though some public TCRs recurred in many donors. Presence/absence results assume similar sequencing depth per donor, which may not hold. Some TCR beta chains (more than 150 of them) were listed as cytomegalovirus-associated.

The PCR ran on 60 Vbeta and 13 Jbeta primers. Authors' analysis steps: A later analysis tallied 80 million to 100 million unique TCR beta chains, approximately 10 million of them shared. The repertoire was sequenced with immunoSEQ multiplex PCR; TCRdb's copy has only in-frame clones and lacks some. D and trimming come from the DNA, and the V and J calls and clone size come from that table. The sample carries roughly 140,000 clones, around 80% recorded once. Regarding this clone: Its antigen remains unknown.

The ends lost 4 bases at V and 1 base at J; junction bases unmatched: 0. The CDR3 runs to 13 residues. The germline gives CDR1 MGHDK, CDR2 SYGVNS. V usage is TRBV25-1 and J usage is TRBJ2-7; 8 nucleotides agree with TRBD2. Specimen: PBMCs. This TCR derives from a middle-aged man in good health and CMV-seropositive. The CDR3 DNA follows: TGTGCCAGCAGTGCGGGGGGGTCCTACGAGCAGTACTTC. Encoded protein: CASSAGGSYEQYF.